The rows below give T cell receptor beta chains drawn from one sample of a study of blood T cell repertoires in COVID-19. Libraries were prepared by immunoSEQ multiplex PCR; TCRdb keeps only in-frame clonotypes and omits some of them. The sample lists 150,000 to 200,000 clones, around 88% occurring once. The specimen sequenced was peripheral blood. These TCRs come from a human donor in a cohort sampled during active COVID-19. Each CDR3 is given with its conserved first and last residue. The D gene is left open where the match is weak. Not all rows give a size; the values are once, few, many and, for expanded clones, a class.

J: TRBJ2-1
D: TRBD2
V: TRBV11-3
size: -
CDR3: CASSRGLAGDSEQFF
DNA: TGTGCCAGCAGCCGAGGACTAGCGGGGGATAGTGAGCAGTTCTTC

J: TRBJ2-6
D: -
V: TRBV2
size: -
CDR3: CASGLDSWALSGANVLTF
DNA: TGTGCCAGCGGGTTGGACAGCTGGGCTCTCTCTGGGGCCAACGTCCTGACTTTC

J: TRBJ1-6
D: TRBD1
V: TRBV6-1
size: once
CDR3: CASSELSGGNSPLHF
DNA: TGTGCCAGCAGTGAACTTTCAGGGGGGAATTCACCCCTCCACTTT

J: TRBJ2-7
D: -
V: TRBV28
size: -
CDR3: CASGPGESGLGF
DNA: TGTGCCAGCGGCCCGGGGGAATCAGGGTTGGGCTTC

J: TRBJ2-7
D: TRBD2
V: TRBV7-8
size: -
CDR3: CASSLRLAGGPPYEQYF
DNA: TGTGCCAGCAGCTTACGTCTAGCGGGAGGACCGCCCTACGAGCAGTACTTC

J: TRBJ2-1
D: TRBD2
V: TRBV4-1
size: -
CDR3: CASSPGGRRYGEQFF
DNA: TGCGCCAGCTCCCCCGGGGGGAGGAGGTATGGTGAGCAGTTCTTC

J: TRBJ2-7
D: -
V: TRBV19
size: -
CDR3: CASSTRVSYEQYF
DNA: TGTGCCAGTTCTACCAGGGTTTCCTACGAGCAGTACTTC

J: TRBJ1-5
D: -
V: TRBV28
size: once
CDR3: CASSHRVSDQPQHF
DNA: TGTGCCAGCAGCCACAGGGTTTCGGATCAGCCCCAGCATTTT

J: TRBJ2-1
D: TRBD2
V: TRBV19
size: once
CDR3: CASSRRLAGNEQFF
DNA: TGTGCCAGTAGTAGGCGACTAGCGGGTAATGAGCAGTTCTTC

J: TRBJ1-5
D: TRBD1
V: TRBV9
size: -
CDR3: CASSVDPGGRGQPQHF
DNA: TGTGCCAGCAGCGTAGATCCAGGGGGACGGGGTCAGCCCCAGCATTTT

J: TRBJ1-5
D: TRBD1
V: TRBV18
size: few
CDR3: CASSRTGGNQPQHF
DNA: TGTGCCAGCTCACGGACAGGGGGCAATCAGCCCCAGCATTTT

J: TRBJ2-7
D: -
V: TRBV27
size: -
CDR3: CASSPRVSRSYEQYF
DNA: TGTGCCAGCAGTCCCCGTGTATCCAGGTCCTACGAGCAGTACTTC

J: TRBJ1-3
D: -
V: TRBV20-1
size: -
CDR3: CSAIEGNTIYF
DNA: TGCAGTGCCATAGAAGGAAACACCATATATTTT

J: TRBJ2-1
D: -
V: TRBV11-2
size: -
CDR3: CASRLGMERTFF
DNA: TGTGCCAGCAGGTTAGGAATGGAGCGTACGTTCTTC

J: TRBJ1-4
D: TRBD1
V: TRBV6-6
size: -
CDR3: CASSTGGANEKLFF
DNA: TGTGCCAGCAGCACAGGGGGCGCGAATGAAAAACTGTTTTTT

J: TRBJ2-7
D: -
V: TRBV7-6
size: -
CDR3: CASSWRGLDEQYF
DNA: TGTGCCAGCAGCTGGCGAGGTCTCGACGAGCAGTACTTC

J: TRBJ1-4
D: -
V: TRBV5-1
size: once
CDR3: CASSSSGHGNEKLFF
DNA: TGCGCCAGCAGCTCCTCGGGACACGGAAATGAAAAACTGTTTTTT

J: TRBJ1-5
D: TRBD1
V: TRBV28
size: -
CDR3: CASTDRDNQPQHF
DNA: TGTGCCAGCACCGACAGGGATAATCAGCCCCAGCATTTT

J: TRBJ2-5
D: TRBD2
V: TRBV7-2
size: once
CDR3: CASSSDSGRGETQYF
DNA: TGTGCCAGCAGCTCGGATAGCGGGAGGGGAGAGACCCAGTACTTC

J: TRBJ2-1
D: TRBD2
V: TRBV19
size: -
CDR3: CASSNPGLGINEQFF
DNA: TGTGCCAGTAGTAACCCGGGACTAGGTATAAACGAGCAGTTCTTC

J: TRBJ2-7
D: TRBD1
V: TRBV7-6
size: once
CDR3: CASSRGQLLYEQYF
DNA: TGTGCCAGCAGCCGGGGACAGCTACTCTACGAGCAGTACTTC

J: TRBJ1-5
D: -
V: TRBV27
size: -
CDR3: CASSLTGTPNQPQHF
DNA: TGTGCCAGCAGCCTAACCGGGACACCCAATCAGCCCCAGCATTTT

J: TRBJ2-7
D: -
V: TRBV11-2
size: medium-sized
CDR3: CASSLEVGYEQYF
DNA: TGTGCCAGCAGCTTAGAGGTCGGCTACGAGCAGTACTTC

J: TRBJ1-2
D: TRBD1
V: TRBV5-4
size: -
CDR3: CASRLITGTGGGYGYTF
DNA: TGTGCCAGCAGGTTGATTACCGGGACAGGGGGTGGCTATGGCTACACCTTC

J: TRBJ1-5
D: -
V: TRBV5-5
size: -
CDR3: CASSLVGGGQPQHF
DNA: TGTGCCAGCAGCTTGGTCGGGGGGGGTCAGCCCCAGCATTTT

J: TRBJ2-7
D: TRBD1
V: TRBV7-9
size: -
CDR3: CASSSSPGQGDYEQYF
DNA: TGTGCCAGCAGCTCCTCCCCCGGACAGGGTGACTACGAGCAGTACTTC

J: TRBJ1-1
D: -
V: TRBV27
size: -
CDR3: CASSFRGRTTEAFF
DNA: TGTGCCAGCAGTTTCAGGGGTCGGACCACTGAAGCTTTCTTT

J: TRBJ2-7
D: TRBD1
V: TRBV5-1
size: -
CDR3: CASSSTGGGYEQYF
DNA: TGCGCCAGCAGCTCTACAGGGGGCGGCTACGAGCAGTACTTC

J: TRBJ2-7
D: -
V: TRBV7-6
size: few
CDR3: CASSFSVGAPNYEQYF
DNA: TGTGCCAGCAGCTTCTCGGTAGGGGCGCCGAACTACGAGCAGTACTTC

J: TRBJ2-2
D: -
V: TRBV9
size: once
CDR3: CASSTRTGTILNTGELFF
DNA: TGTGCCAGCAGCACCCGGACAGGGACTATCTTGAACACCGGGGAGCTGTTTTTT

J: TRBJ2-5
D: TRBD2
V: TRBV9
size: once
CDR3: CASSVEIGGGQETQYF
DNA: TGTGCCAGCAGCGTAGAAATCGGGGGGGGTCAAGAGACCCAGTACTTC

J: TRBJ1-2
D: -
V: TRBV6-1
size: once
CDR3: CASSEAAGEGTYTF
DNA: TGTGCCAGCAGTGAAGCGGCTGGAGAAGGCACCTACACCTTC

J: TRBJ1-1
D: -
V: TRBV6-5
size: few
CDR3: CASSSSLNTEAFF
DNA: TGTGCCAGCAGCTCGTCCTTGAACACTGAAGCTTTCTTT

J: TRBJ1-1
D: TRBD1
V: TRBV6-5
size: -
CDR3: CASSYSTGVNTEAFF
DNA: TGTGCCAGCAGTTACTCGACAGGGGTGAACACTGAAGCTTTCTTT

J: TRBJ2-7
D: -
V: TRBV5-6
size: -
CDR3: CASSLSPRQSYEQYF
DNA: TGTGCCAGCAGCTTAAGTCCGCGGCAGTCCTACGAGCAGTACTTC

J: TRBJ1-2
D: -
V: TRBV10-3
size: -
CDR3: CARTENFNYGYTF
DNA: TGTGCCAGGACAGAGAATTTTAACTATGGCTACACCTTC

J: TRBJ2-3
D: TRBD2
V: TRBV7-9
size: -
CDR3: CASSLVAGGRSRSDTQYF
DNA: TGTGCCAGCAGCTTAGTAGCGGGAGGAAGGTCGCGGTCGGATACGCAGTATTTT

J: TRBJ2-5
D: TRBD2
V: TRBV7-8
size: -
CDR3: CASSPTPTSGGPFRETQYF
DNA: TGTGCCAGCAGCCCGACACCTACTAGCGGGGGGCCCTTCCGAGAGACCCAGTACTTC

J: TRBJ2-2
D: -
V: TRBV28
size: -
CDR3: CASSYPGWNTGELFF
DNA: TGTGCCAGCAGTTACCCGGGATGGAACACCGGGGAGCTGTTTTTT

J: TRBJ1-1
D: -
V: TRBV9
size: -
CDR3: CASSSRQVSEAFF
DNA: TGTGCCAGCAGCTCCCGACAGGTTTCTGAAGCTTTCTTT

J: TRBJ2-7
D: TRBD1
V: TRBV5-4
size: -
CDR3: CASSSEIHRGTYEQYF
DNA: TGTGCCAGCAGCTCGGAAATTCACAGGGGGACCTACGAGCAGTACTTC

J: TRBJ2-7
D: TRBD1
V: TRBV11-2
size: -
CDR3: CASSFGAGGYEQYF
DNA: TGTGCCAGCAGCTTTGGGGCAGGGGGCTACGAGCAGTACTTC

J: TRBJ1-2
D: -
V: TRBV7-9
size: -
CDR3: CASSPTFGRGASGYTF
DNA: TGTGCCAGCAGCCCTACATTCGGGCGGGGGGCAAGCGGCTACACCTTC

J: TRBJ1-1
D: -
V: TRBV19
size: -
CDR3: CASSIDLRATGLAAFF
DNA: TGTGCCAGTAGTATAGATCTCCGGGCGACGGGTCTAGCGGCTTTCTTT

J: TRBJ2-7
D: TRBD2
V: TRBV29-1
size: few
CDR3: CSVEATSGETYEQYF
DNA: TGCAGCGTTGAGGCTACTAGCGGGGAGACCTACGAGCAGTACTTC

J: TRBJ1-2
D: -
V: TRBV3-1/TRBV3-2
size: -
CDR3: CASSQEKGWVYGYTF
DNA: TGTGCCAGCAGCCAAGAAAAGGGGTGGGTTTATGGCTACACCTTC

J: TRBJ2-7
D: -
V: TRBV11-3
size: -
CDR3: CASSLEGQGSYEQYF
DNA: TGTGCCAGCAGCTTAGAGGGGCAGGGTTCCTACGAGCAGTACTTC

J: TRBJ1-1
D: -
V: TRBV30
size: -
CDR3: CAWSVGFGGNTEAFF
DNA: TGTGCCTGGAGTGTCGGTTTCGGGGGTAACACTGAAGCTTTCTTT

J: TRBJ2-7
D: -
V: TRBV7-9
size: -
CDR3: CASSLGGRNEQYF
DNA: TGTGCCAGCAGCTTAGGGGGGCGGAACGAGCAGTACTTC

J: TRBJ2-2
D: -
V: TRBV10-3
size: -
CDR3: CAIRSAGSNTGELFF
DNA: TGTGCCATCAGGAGCGCGGGGTCGAACACCGGGGAGCTGTTTTTT

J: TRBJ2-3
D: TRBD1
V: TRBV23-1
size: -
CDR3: CASSQSQTTGVDTQYF
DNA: TGCGCCAGCAGTCAATCCCAGACCACAGGGGTAGATACGCAGTATTTT

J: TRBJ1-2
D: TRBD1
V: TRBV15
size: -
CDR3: CATSRGPADREYGGYTF
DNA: TGTGCCACCAGCAGAGGTCCCGCGGACAGGGAGTATGGTGGCTACACCTTC

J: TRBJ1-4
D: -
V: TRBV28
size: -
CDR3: CASARPRLEKLFF
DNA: TGTGCCAGCGCCCGCCCGCGATTAGAAAAACTGTTTTTT

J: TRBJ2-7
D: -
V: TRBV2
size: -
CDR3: CASSRGLSRSYEQYF
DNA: TGTGCCAGCAGTAGGGGACTCTCTCGGTCCTACGAGCAGTACTTC

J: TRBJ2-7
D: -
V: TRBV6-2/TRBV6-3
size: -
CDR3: CASSYLSSYEQYF
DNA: TGTGCCAGCAGTTACCTGAGCTCCTACGAGCAGTACTTC

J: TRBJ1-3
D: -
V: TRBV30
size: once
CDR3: CAWSVGTLSGNTIYF
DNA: TGTGCCTGGAGTGTAGGGACACTCTCTGGAAACACCATATATTTT

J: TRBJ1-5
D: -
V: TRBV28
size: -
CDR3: CASSFRDNEQPQHF
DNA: TGTGCCAGCAGTTTCAGGGACAATGAACAGCCCCAGCATTTT

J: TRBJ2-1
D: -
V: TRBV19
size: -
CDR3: CASRGGVRSYNEQFF
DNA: TGTGCCAGTAGAGGGGGGGTACGGTCCTACAATGAGCAGTTCTTC

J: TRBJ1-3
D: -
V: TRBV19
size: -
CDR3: CASSYGSGNTIYF
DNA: TGTGCCAGTAGTTACGGCTCTGGAAACACCATATATTTT